The 23 T cell receptor beta chains below were found in one sample sequenced in a study of cytomegalovirus exposure and HLA in healthy donors. PCR was performed using 60 Vbeta and 13 Jbeta primers. Some clones are missing from TCRdb's copy, which holds only in-frame ones; the method was immunoSEQ multiplex PCR. The sample lists 120,000 to 150,000 clones; 73% were seen once. Material for sequencing was PBMCs. These receptors were obtained from a human donor in good health.

The chain couples TRBV30 to TRBJ2-7, with 7 bases lining up with TRBD1. The CDR3 consists of 14 residues. Trimming at V came to 1 base and at J to 3 bases, leaving 6 bases not matched to a gene. Germline CDR1 and CDR2: GTSNPN and SVGIG (reference sequence). CDR3: CAWSGRRDSYEQYF. DNA for the CDR3: TGTGCCTGGAGTGGTCGTCGGGACAGCTACGAGCAGTACTTC.

This clone showed up just a few times. V gene TRBV30 combines with J gene TRBJ2-1; a weak D match, TRBD2 (5 bases). This CDR3 is 15 amino acids long. Germline assignment: CDR1 GTSNPN and CDR2 SVGIG (reference sequence). Deletions cut 1 base from V and 9 bases from J, with 19 bases between. CDR3 sequence (DNA): TGTGCCTGGAGTGGAGGGCCCCCTCACAAAAGTGAGCAGTTCTTC. The encoded protein is CAWSGGPPHKSEQFF.

This chain uses TRBV18 with TRBJ2-7; 8 bases agree with TRBD1. This CDR3 has 15 residues. The V gene end was trimmed by 3 bases and the J gene end by 4 bases; junction bases not matched to a gene: 8. CDR1 is KGHSH and CDR2 is LQKENI in the germline V gene. In DNA form, the CDR3 reads TGTGCCAGCTCACCCGCCGGGACAGGACCTTACGAGCAGTACTTC. It specifies CASSPAGTGPYEQYF. The full variable domain, rest sourced from reference TRBV18 and TRBJ2-7, is NAGVMQNPRHLVRRRGQEARLRCSPMKGHSHVYWYRQLPEEGLKFMVYLQKENIIDESGMPKERFSAEFPKEGPSILRIQQVVRGDSAAYFCASSPAGTGPYEQYFGPGTRLTVT.

V is TRBV25-1 and J is TRBJ1-2; TRBD1 might be the D (6 bases). Trimming cost V 4 bases and J 8 bases, with 14 bases left between them. Germline loops: CDR1 MGHDK, CDR2 SYGVNS. The CDR3 consists of 13 residues. DNA for the CDR3: TGTGCCAGCAGTGCCCGGACAGATCGGGGCTACACCTTC. Translated: CASSARTDRGYTF.

The chain couples TRBV5-4 to TRBJ2-7, with 12 positions matching TRBD1. Germline CDR1 reads SGHNT; CDR2 reads YYREEE (reference sequence). V gave up 4 bases and J gave up 7 bases; unmatched junction bases: 6. The CDR3 sequence is 14 residues long. The DNA of the CDR3 is TGTGCCAGCAGCCAGGGACAGGGGGCGTGGGAGCAGTACTTC. It translates to CASSQGQGAWEQYF.

V and J are TRBV4-1 and TRBJ2-3; a possible D gene is TRBD2 (6 bases). V shed 5 bases and J shed 7 bases, with 19 bases lying between them. CDR1 is MGHRA and CDR2 is YSYEKL in the germline V gene. This CDR3 spans 15 amino acids. CDR3 bases: TGCGCCAGCAGCGCTGGGGACGGGAGTGGGAATACGCAGTATTTT. This gives the protein CASSAGDGSGNTQYF.

In its sample, this clone was seen a few times. V usage is TRBV4-1 and J usage is TRBJ2-7; 10 bases are a match to TRBD2. The germline CDR1 and CDR2 sequences are MGHRA and YSYEKL. The CDR3 contains 15 residues. V was clipped by 0 bases and J by 3 bases; unmatched bases: 2. This CDR3 is CASSQEAGGGYEQYF. The CDR3, as DNA: TGCGCCAGCAGCCAAGAAGCGGGAGGGGGCTACGAGCAGTACTTC.

The gene calls are TRBV5-6 and TRBJ2-5; tentatively, D is TRBD1 (6 bases). Looked up from germline, CDR1 is SGHDT and CDR2 is YYEEEE. The length of the CDR3 is 15 residues. Trimming removed 4 bases at V and 5 bases at J, with 18 bases between. The CDR3, as DNA: TGTGCCAGCAGCCGAGCCATGGGGGCCGCCGAGACCCAGTACTTC. It codes for CASSRAMGAAETQYF.

This clone was picked up a small number of times. The chain links TRBV6-6 to TRBJ2-2, with a possible D match to TRBD1 (6 bases). Deletions cut 7 bases from V and 8 bases from J, with 17 bases between. This CDR3 has 14 residues. CDR1 is MNHNY and CDR2 is SVGAGI in the germline V gene (reference sequence). CDR3 residues: CASTERGHTGELFF. Here the CDR3 DNA reads TGTGCCAGCACCGAGAGGGGACATACGGGGGAGCTGTTTTTT.

The V and J genes are TRBV5-4 and TRBJ2-2; 13 nucleotides match TRBD2. CDR3 length: 16 amino acids. The trim removed 4 bases at V and 4 bases at J, leaving 4 bases unmatched. Germline CDR1 and CDR2: SGHNT and YYREEE (reference sequence). As DNA, the CDR3 is TGTGCCAGCAGCCGGGGACTAGCGGGGCCCACCGGGGAGCTGTTTTTT. Translated, it gives CASSRGLAGPTGELFF.

J is TRBJ1-4 and V is TRBV9, with 9 nucleotides matching TRBD1. Trimming removed 2 bases from V and 3 bases from J; junction bases left unmatched: 14. The CDR3 extends over 19 amino acids. Germline lookup yields CDR1 SGDLS and CDR2 YYNGEE. The CDR3 DNA reads TGTGCCAGCAGCGTCACCCCCTTACAGGGGGCGCTTCCTAATGAAAAACTGTTTTTT. It yields the protein CASSVTPLQGALPNEKLFF.

In DNA, the CDR3 is TGTGCCAGCAGTCTAAAGAACACTGAAGCTTTCTTT. It encodes CASSLKNTEAFF. This rearrangement joins TRBV6-5 to TRBJ1-1; D call uncertain. Between the trimmed V and J ends, which lost 5 bases and 1 base, there was a span of 5 bases. The CDR3 spans 12 residues. CDR1 and CDR2 from the germline V gene are MNHEY and SVGAGI.

V gene TRBV15 combines with J gene TRBJ2-1, with D possibly being TRBD2 (5 bases). The CDR3 covers 13 residues. V was cut by 0 bases and J by 9 bases, with 9 bases left in between. Germline V gene lookup returns CDR1 LNHNV and CDR2 YYDKDF (reference sequence). The CDR3 region is CATSRDRGREQFF. The CDR3 bases are TGTGCCACCAGCAGAGATCGGGGTCGTGAGCAGTTCTTC. Supplemented by reference TRBV15 and TRBJ2-1, the full variable domain reads DAMVIQNPRYQVTQFGKPVTLSCSQTLNHNVMYWYQQKSSQAPKLLFHYYDKDFNNEADTPDNFQSRRPNTSFCFLDIRSPGLGDTAMYLCATSRDRGREQFFGPGTRLTVL.

J is TRBJ2-2 and V is TRBV6-5, with 10 bases lining up with TRBD2. The ends lost 4 bases at V and 7 bases at J; junction bases unmatched: 6. Germline CDR1 and CDR2: MNHEY and SVGAGI. This CDR3 region has 15 residues. The DNA for the CDR3 is TGTGCCAGCAGTTTAGCGGGGGGCCGTGGCGGGGAGCTGTTTTTT. Translation gives CASSLAGGRGGELFF.

J is TRBJ2-1 and V is TRBV7-2, with 9 positions matching TRBD2. V shed 6 bases, J shed 3 bases, and the junction held 6 bases outside the gene matches. The germline CDR1 and CDR2 sequences are SGHTA and FQGNSA. This CDR3 has 15 residues. CDR3 amino acids: CASRIRLAVYNEQFF. For the CDR3, the DNA is TGTGCCAGCAGGATACGACTAGCGGTCTACAATGAGCAGTTCTTC.

The chain has TRBV27 and TRBJ1-5; no clear D gene. This CDR3 contains 14 residues. V was pared by 3 bases and J by 3 bases, with 9 bases between. Germline values: CDR1 MNHEY, CDR2 SMNVEV (reference sequence). CDR3 sequence: CASSLGRFNQPQHF. For the CDR3, the DNA is TGTGCCAGCAGTTTGGGCAGGTTCAATCAGCCCCAGCATTTT.

This clone has more than one count but fewer than ten. Here the CDR3 reads CASSELETRDYGYTF. CDR3 nucleotide sequence: TGCGCCAGCAGTGAGTTGGAGACCCGAGACTATGGCTACACCTTC. V is TRBV10-2 and J is TRBJ1-2, with D unclear. Trimming took off 1 base at V and 3 bases at J, with 12 bases between the two ends. The germline gives CDR1 WSHSY, CDR2 SAAADI. The CDR3 is 15 amino acids.

In DNA form, the CDR3 reads TGTGCCAGCAGCTATACTTCGTCTAGCACAGATACGCAGTATTTT. Amino acids: CASSYTSSSTDTQYF. This chain links TRBV7-2 with TRBJ2-3; D not resolved. Germline V gene lookup returns CDR1 SGHTA and CDR2 FQGNSA. This CDR3 comprises 15 residues. Trimming took 4 bases from V and 0 from J, leaving 11 bases between them.

The V gene is TRBV6-5, the J gene TRBJ2-5; 9 bases align to TRBD1. The CDR3 extends over 15 amino acids. Trimming removed 6 bases from V and 2 bases from J; junction bases left unmatched: 7. Per germline, CDR1 MNHEY and CDR2 SVGAGI. The chain's CDR3 is CASSPGQGSQETQYF. CDR3 coding DNA: TGTGCCAGCAGCCCGGGACAGGGAAGTCAAGAGACCCAGTACTTC.

The chain recombines TRBV19 with TRBJ2-2, with TRBD1 as a possible D gene (6 bases). V was cut by 7 bases and J by 3 bases, with 9 bases left in between. Per the germline V gene, CDR1 is LNHDA and CDR2 is SQIVND (reference sequence). There are 13 residues in the CDR3. The DNA of the CDR3 is TGTGCCAGTAACAGGGTTGACACCGGGGAGCTGTTTTTT. This gives the protein CASNRVDTGELFF.

On this clone itself: This sample includes further DNA sequences coding for the same CDR3. This chain joins TRBV4-1 and TRBJ2-7; D ambiguous. Trimming shortened V by 1 base and J by 3 bases, and 7 bases separated the two germline ends. CDR1 and CDR2 from the germline V gene are MGHRA and YSYEKL. This CDR3 contains 13 residues. This CDR3 is CASSQVSSYEQYF. The CDR3 nucleotides are TGCGCCAGCAGCCAAGTATCTAGCTACGAGCAGTACTTC.

The chain employs TRBV6-6 and TRBJ2-1; D gene ambiguous. Germline lookup yields CDR1 MNHNY and CDR2 SVGAGI (reference sequence). The CDR3 spans 14 residues. V shed 5 bases and J shed 0 bases, with 8 bases lying between them. CDR3 bases: TGTGCCAGCAGTGCCTATAGCTCCTACAATGAGCAGTTCTTC. Residues: CASSAYSSYNEQFF.

The count of this clone is one. This chain joins TRBV7-8 and TRBJ2-1; D possibly corresponds to TRBD2 (6 bases). Per the germline V gene, CDR1 is SGHVS and CDR2 is FQNEAQ. Trimming shortened V by 0 bases and J by 6 bases, and 15 bases separated the two germline ends. CDR3 size: 16 residues. The CDR3 protein is CASSLARGTKPNEQFF. The CDR3 DNA sequence: TGTGCCAGCAGCTTAGCCCGCGGGACGAAGCCCAATGAGCAGTTCTTC.